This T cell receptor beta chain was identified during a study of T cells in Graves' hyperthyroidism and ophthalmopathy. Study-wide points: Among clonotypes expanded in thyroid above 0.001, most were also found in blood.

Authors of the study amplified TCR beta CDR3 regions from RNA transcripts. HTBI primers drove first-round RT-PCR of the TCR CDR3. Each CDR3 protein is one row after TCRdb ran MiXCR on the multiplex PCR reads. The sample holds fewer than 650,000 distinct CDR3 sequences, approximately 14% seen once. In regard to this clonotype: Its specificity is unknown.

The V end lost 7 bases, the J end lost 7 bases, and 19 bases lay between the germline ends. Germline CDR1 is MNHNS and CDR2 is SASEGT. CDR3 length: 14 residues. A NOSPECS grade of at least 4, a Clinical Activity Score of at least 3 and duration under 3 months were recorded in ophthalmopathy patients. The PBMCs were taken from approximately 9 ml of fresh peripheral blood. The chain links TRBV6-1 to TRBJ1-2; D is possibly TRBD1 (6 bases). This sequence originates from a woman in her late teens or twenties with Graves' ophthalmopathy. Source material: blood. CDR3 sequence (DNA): TGTGCCAGCAAATTACAGGGCCTTGTCGGTGGCTACACCTTC. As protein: CASKLQGLVGGYTF.